Below, 10 T cell receptor beta chains from the same sample are listed, as sequenced in a study of CD8 T cells in Susac syndrome. An amount of RNA that ranged from roughly 0.45 to 1 ug was reverse transcribed with random hexamers. Via MiXCR, TCRdb re-called the immunoSEQ multiplex PCR reads, giving one row per CDR3 protein. The repertoire holds fewer than 350,000 distinct CDR3 sequences, with 65% to 90% as singletons. The specimen was CD8+ T cells from PBMCs. These receptors were obtained from a human donor with multiple sclerosis.

The chain links TRBV28 to TRBJ2-1; 16 positions match TRBD2. J gave up 7 bases and V 3 bases, and 9 bases lay outside the gene matches. CDR3 length equals 18 residues. The germline CDR1 and CDR2 sequences are MDHEN and SYDVKM. This chain's CDR3 is CASSFRVGLAGGDNEQFF. In DNA, the CDR3 is TGTGCCAGCAGTTTTAGGGTGGGACTAGCGGGAGGGGATAATGAGCAGTTCTTC.

CDR3 bases: TGTGCCAGCAGCCCACTACTATCGGACAGTTCTGGGGAGACCCAGTACTTC. This translates into CASSPLLSDSSGETQYF. This chain links TRBV28 with TRBJ2-5; a weak D match, TRBD1 (6 bases). The germline V gene has CDR1 MDHEN and CDR2 SYDVKM. This CDR3 comprises 17 residues. V gave up 6 bases and J gave up 5 bases, with 25 bases separating them.

The chain has TRBV19 and TRBJ1-5, with 10 bases lining up with TRBD1. CDR1 is LNHDA, CDR2 SQIVND, per germline (reference sequence). V lost 9 bases to trimming and J lost 4 bases; unmatched junction nucleotides: 6. The CDR3 runs 14 residues. In nucleotides, the CDR3 is TGTGCCAGCCGATGGGACAGGGGAAATCAGCCCCAGCATTTT. It translates to CASRWDRGNQPQHF. Looking up the rest from reference TRBV19 and TRBJ1-5 gives the full variable domain: DGGITQSPKYLFRKEGQNVTLSCEQNLNHDAMYWYRQDPGQGLRLIYYSQIVNDFQKGDIAEGYSVSREKKESFPLTVTSAQKNPTAFYLCASRWDRGNQPQHFGDGTRLSIL.

V gene TRBV6-6 combines with J gene TRBJ1-3, with unresolved D. The CDR3 is 15 amino acids. V gave up 0 bases and J gave up 0 bases, with 6 bases separating them. The germline V gene encodes CDR1 MNHNY and CDR2 SVGAGI (reference sequence). DNA of the CDR3: TGTGCCAGCAGTTACTCGACTTACTCTGGAAACACCATATATTTT. Protein: CASSYSTYSGNTIYF.

The gene calls are TRBV7-9 and TRBJ1-2, with D perhaps TRBD1 (6 bases). Germline V CDR1 and CDR2: SEHNR, FQNEAQ (reference sequence). The CDR3 is made up of 15 amino acids. The V end was cut by 5 bases, the J end by 0 bases, with 13 bases between. The CDR3 DNA sequence: TGTGCCAGCAGCCTACCGGACAGTTCTAACTATGGCTACACCTTC. It encodes CASSLPDSSNYGYTF.

The V call is TRBV25-1, the J call TRBJ2-1; weak D call: TRBD1 (5 bases). Germline V gene data show CDR1 as MGHDK and CDR2 as SYGVNS. This CDR3 region has 15 residues. The V and J ends lost 4 bases and 0 bases respectively, with 10 bases between them. This CDR3 reads CASSGYRSSYNEQFF. The CDR3 DNA reads as TGTGCCAGCAGTGGGTACAGGAGCTCCTACAATGAGCAGTTCTTC.

The genes are TRBV28 and TRBJ2-3; 15 nucleotides match TRBD2. This CDR3 comprises 16 residues. V lost 2 bases, J lost 6 bases, and 3 bases stayed unmatched. Per the germline V gene, CDR1 is MDHEN and CDR2 is SYDVKM. The CDR3 DNA follows: TGTGCCAGCAGTTTAGCCGGGACTAGCGGGAGGGATACGCAGTATTTT. Amino acid sequence: CASSLAGTSGRDTQYF. Full variable domain (rest looked up from reference TRBV28 and TRBJ2-3): DVKVTQSSRYLVKRTGEKVFLECVQDMDHENMFWYRQDPGLGLRLIYFSYDVKMKEKGDIPEGYSVSREKKERFSLILESASTNQTSMYLCASSLAGTSGRDTQYFGPGTRLTVL.

This CDR3 reads CASSQSGGGYNEQFF. Here the CDR3 DNA reads TGCGCCAGCAGCCAAAGTGGGGGCGGCTACAATGAGCAGTTCTTC. The chain recombines TRBV4-3 with TRBJ2-1; D is possibly TRBD1 (6 bases). The V and J ends lost 2 bases and 3 bases respectively, with 11 bases between them. The CDR3 length is 15 residues. Germline CDR1 reads LGHNA; CDR2 reads YSLEER.

J is TRBJ2-7 and V is TRBV6-5; TRBD1 is a possible D gene (5 bases). Trimming pared 2 bases from V and 4 bases from J, leaving 9 bases between. The CDR3 extends over 13 amino acids. CDR1 is MNHEY, CDR2 SVGAGI, per germline. The CDR3, as DNA: TGTGCCAGCAGTTACGCAGGGAATTACGAGCAGTACTTC. It yields the protein CASSYAGNYEQYF.

This clonotype was picked up a small number of times. The chain recombines TRBV6-5 with TRBJ2-5, with 8 bases fitting TRBD1. Germline CDR1 is MNHEY and CDR2 is SVGAGI. The CDR3 runs 15 residues. V trimming: 2 bases; J trimming: 2 bases; junction bases outside the gene matches: 4. The CDR3 protein is CASSYIQGAQETQYF. CDR3 in DNA: TGTGCCAGCAGTTACATTCAGGGGGCTCAAGAGACCCAGTACTTC.